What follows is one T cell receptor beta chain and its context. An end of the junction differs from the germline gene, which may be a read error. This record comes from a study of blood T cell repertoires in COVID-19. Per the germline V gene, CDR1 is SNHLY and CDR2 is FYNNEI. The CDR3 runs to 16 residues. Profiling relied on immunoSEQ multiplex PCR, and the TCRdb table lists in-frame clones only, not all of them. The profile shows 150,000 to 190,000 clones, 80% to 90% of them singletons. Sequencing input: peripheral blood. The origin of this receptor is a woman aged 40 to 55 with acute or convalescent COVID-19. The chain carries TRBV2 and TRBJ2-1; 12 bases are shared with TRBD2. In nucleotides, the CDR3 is TGTGCCAGCAGGGAGACTAGCGGGAGAGGCGGGGATGGAACGGTCTTC. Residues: CASRETSGRGGDGTVF.